This entry is about one T cell receptor (beta chain). Its antigen is as yet unknown. TCRdb re-called the 5' RACE reads, yielding one record per CDR3 amino acid sequence without DNA. The repertoire table contains some 190,000 distinct CDR3 sequences. This sample is drawn from a study of monozygotic twins with inflammatory bowel disease. Study-wide results and limits: The authors found no support for a single strong IBD-associated signal or clonotype. A distinction between different T cell subtypes was not possible.

The germline V gene has CDR1 SQVTM and CDR2 ANQGSEA. This CDR3 contains 11 residues. Staff drew a roughly 2.5 ml blood sample from each donor. Sequencing used blood. The sequence came from a human donor with ulcerative colitis or Crohn's disease, or a healthy co-twin of an affected twin (not recorded which). The chain is built from TRBV29-1 and TRBJ1-2; TCRdb outputs TRBD1, but without DNA this stays unchecked. CDR3 region: CSVNAGYGYTF.